The T cell receptor beta chain described here comes from a study of blood T cell repertoires in COVID-19. Study-wide context: Donors in the United States, Italy and Spain gave samples during acute or convalescent COVID-19.

Germline CDR1 and CDR2: SEHNR and FQNEAQ (reference sequence). V lost 1 base to trimming and J lost 8 bases; unmatched junction nucleotides: 6. The CDR3 is 16 amino acids. Per the study methods: Reference gene primers were amplified, and this amplification served to estimate nucleated cell counts. Method: immunoSEQ multiplex PCR; TCRdb's copy keeps in-frame clones and lacks some. The D gene and trimming were derived from the DNA, and the V and J assignments and clone size from that table. The repertoire holds just over 90,000 clones, with around 90% as singletons. This clone is a singleton in its sample.

The receptor was isolated from a human donor with active COVID-19. The donor label of this sample is uncertain. The sequenced sample consisted of peripheral blood. The chain links TRBV7-9 to TRBJ2-1, with TRBD2 matching 12 bases. The CDR3 here is CASSLGLAGGQHEQFF. CDR3 bases: TGTGCCAGCAGCTTAGGCCTAGCGGGGGGGCAGCATGAGCAGTTCTTC. The full variable domain, rest sourced from reference TRBV7-9 and TRBJ2-1, is DTGVSQNPRHKITKRGQNVTFRCDPISEHNRLYWYRQTLGQGPEFLTYFQNEAQLEKSRLLSDRFSAERPKGSFSTLEIQRTEQGDSAMYLCASSLGLAGGQHEQFFGPGTRLTVL.